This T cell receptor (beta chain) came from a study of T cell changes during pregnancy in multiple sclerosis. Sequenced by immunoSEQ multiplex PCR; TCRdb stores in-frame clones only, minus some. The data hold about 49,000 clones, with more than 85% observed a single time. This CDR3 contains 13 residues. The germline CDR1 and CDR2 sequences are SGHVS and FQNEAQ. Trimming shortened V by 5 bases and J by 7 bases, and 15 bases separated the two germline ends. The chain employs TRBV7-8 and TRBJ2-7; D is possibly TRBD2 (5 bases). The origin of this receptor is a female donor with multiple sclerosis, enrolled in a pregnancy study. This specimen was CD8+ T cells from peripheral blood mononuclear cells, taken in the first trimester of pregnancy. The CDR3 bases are TGTGCCAGCAGCGGAAGAGGGTCGGGAGAGCAGTACTTC. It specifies CASSGRGSGEQYF.